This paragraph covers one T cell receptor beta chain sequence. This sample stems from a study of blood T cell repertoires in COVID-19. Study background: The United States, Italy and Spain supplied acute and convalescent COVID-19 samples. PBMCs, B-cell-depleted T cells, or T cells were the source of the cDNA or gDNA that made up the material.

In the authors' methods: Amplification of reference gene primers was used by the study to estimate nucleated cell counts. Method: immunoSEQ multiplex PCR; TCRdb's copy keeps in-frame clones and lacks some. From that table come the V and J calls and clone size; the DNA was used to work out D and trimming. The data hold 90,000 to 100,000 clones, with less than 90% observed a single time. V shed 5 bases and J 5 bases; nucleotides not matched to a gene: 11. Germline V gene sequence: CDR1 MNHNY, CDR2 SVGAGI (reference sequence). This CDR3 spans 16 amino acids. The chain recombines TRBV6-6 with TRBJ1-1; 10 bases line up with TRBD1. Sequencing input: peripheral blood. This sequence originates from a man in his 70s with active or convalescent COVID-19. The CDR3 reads CASSRRDGTGETEAFF. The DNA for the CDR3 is TGTGCCAGCAGTCGACGGGACGGGACAGGGGAAACTGAAGCTTTCTTT.